The sequence of this T cell receptor beta chain was determined in a study of cytomegalovirus exposure and HLA in healthy donors listed by TCRdb under 2017. Regarding the study in general: In an earlier analysis of fewer than 750 of the donors, 276 Gb of sequence data and 90 million to 120 million unique TCR beta sequences from roughly 200 million T cells were reported. Around 300 gigabases of sequencing data and approximately 85 million unique TCR sequences were included in an early release covering 550 to 650 HLA-typed donors. Of the 350 to 450 genotyped donors, 65% to 90% were placed in the genetic ancestry cluster associated with self-reported Caucasian donors. The study aimed to test whether cataloging public T cell receptors could reveal signatures of past pathogen exposure. Using immunosequencing, the study profiled T cell repertoires from some 670 subjects and related those repertoires to cytomegalovirus serostatus. Along with the roughly 710-subject first cohort, a separate validation cohort of over 90 different subjects was used. To predict cytomegalovirus infection status, the study brought together high-throughput TCR immunosequencing, statistical association of individual TCRs with disease status, and machine learning. To study patterns of TCR occurrence, a later analysis re-analyzed previously published TCR beta repertoires from 666 donors and added high-resolution HLA genotyping. In the later analysis, no new phenotypic data were used to find candidate immune exposures; instead, reliance was placed on TCR beta sequences and their occurrence across donors. An earlier analysis of approximately 580 of the donors used high-throughput TCR beta sequencing to judge whether each TCR beta V gene segment behaved as functional or pseudogenic. Alongside the repertoire data, information on donor age, sex, ethnicity and CMV serostatus was compiled. A later genetic analysis used genome-wide SNP genotypes for about three fifths of the 666 donors, treating that subset as a discovery cohort. All discovery cohort repertoires had been generated using a single sequencing platform. HLA typing covered class I and class II loci at four-digit resolution. The number of donors typed differed by locus, with 629-630 for A, B, C, DRB1 and DQB1, more than 500 for DQA1, about 610 for DPA1, and some 470 for DPB1. Four to six DR-DQ haplotypes were handled as single units for association and clustering, since linkage in the cohort was strong. Across 398 genotyped donors of the cohort, an average of about 200,000 unique TCR beta nucleotide sequences per donor were sequenced, and roughly 17% of those sequences were non-productive. Points the paper makes about the study in general: The sequencing pipeline was judged likely to have produced a cluster of highly shared sequence variants as a technical artifact. The cohort was sequenced for TCR beta chains only, and without alpha or paired-chain data the features that could be detected were limited. A later genetic analysis associated a missense DCLRE1C variant with V-gene and J-gene trimming of TCR beta chains, and an independent cohort replicated the association. Strong co-occurrence of HLA alleles, especially DR and DQ, made assigning TCR associations to individual alleles difficult. A further reported finding was that TCR beta sequences accurately predicted the HLA-A and HLA-B alleles for most subjects in the first cohort. In a later analysis, several top co-occurrence clusters were reported to appear linked to parvovirus B19, influenza, CMV and Epstein-Barr virus. A few of the identified cytomegalovirus-associated TCR beta chains were confirmed in vitro to be specific for cytomegalovirus antigens. A total of fewer than 200 TCR beta chains were listed by the study as associated with cytomegalovirus. Because HLA typing was missing for some donors at each locus, association tests included only the typed subset. A later analysis associated 15,000 or so TCR beta sequences with specific HLA alleles at a false discovery rate of 0.05. The presence/absence analyses assumed that sequencing depth was roughly uniform across donors, and that assumption may not be true. In both the original and validation cohorts, the classifier was reported to diagnose cytomegalovirus status with high specificity and sensitivity. In an earlier analysis of some 640 of the donors, most TCR beta V segments were observed in productive rearrangements about 87% or about 30% of the time, broadly matching IMGT annotations. A later analysis found that HLA-associated TCR beta chains were more clonally expanded and had lower generation probabilities than equally common non-associated chains. According to a later analysis, most CMV-associated TCR beta chains appeared to be HLA-restricted, and the HLA associations seemed to be driven largely by CMV exposure. For the cohort, immune exposure information was limited to CMV serostatus. The earlier analysis of around 600 of the donors excluded 15 to 20 rarely observed V segments, including chromosome 9 orphons, because counts were too low. While some public TCRs were present in many individuals, most TCR sequences turned up only very rarely across donors. Correlated functional status among segregating V segments might reflect linkage disequilibrium, but an unknown experimental factor could not be ruled out. A later genetic analysis reported fewer N-insertions in productive TCRs among donors in an Asian-associated ancestry cluster than the roughly 700-donor mean. Some IMGT-functional V segments, including TRBV6-2 and TRBV6-3, could not be told apart with the 87-base-pair reads, so those segments were excluded. In a later analysis, the rate of TCR association differed among HLA loci, with DRB1 alleles having the most associated TCRs and HLA-C alleles having the fewest. According to the authors, the approach could potentially be generalized to other disease states and immunological phenotypes.

Library prep was done by the immunoSEQ multiplex PCR assay. For the multiplex PCR, a mixture combining 60 forward primers for TCR Vbeta segments and 13 reverse primers for TCR Jbeta segments was used. The CDR3 region of rearranged TCR beta genes was amplified from genomic DNA by a multiplex PCR assay. On the Illumina HiSeq System, the amplified TCR beta libraries were sequenced as 87-base-pair reads. In the paper's pipeline: Across the 500 to 700 repertoires, a later analysis counted 78 million or so unique TCR beta chains, roughly 11 million of which were shared by at least two donors. Raw reads were error-corrected and collapsed into unique sequences with a nearest-neighbor algorithm that merged closely related sequences to remove PCR and sequencing errors. CDR3 sequences were aligned to IMGT reference sequences to assign V, D and J gene segments. Each retained sequence needed at least a six-nucleotide match to both a V gene segment and a J gene segment. Rearrangements were called productive when the CDR3 lacked stop codons and stayed in frame with V and J; all others were non-productive. CDR3 was defined according to IMGT convention as the region running from the second conserved V-encoded cysteine to the conserved J-encoded phenylalanine. The earlier analysis of about 610 of the donors excluded sequences that lacked an unambiguous match to a single V gene segment. An earlier analysis of about 600 of the donors called V segments functional above 56.7% productive rearrangements and segregating when the between-donor standard deviation exceeded 5%. A statistical classification framework was developed to diagnose cytomegalovirus status using the catalog of TCR beta chain sequences. V and J gene assignment, in a later analysis, came from comparing TCR nucleotide sequences with IMGT/GENE-DB human TR gene sequences. Using the TCRdist pipeline, a later analysis assigned CDR3 sequences along with most-parsimonious VDJ recombination scenarios. In a later analysis, every TCR beta chain was defined by the combination of its CDR3 amino acid sequence and its V-gene family, and reads without a unique V-gene family were dropped. A later analysis removed several hundred highly shared, low-generation-probability nucleotide sequences to deal with suspected cross-contamination and a sequencing artifact. In a later analysis, a clonal expansion index for each public chain was calculated from normalized within-repertoire ranks of inferred template counts. In a later analysis, generation probabilities were computed with a VDJ recombination model fitted to out-of-frame rearrangements, and the resulting probabilities were checked against IGoR. In a later analysis, TCR-TCR, TCR-HLA and TCR-CMV co-occurrence was scored with hypergeometric tests, and a repertoire-size bias correction was applied to TCR pairs. In a later analysis, false discovery rates were estimated by permuting HLA or CMV assignments 20 times. In a later analysis, co-occurring TCRs were grouped with DBSCAN, and TCRdist sequence similarity was added when clustering was performed within HLA-allele-positive subsets. Co-occurrence clustering excluded repertoires with fewer than 30,000 or more than 120,000 public chains, plus five with anomalous nucleotide sharing. The table comes from immuneACCESS by way of TCRdb, which keeps in-frame sequences with V and J called. Part of the clones is missing from these tables; in studies checked, under half for an unresolved V gene and the rest for unknown reasons. V, J and clone size were drawn from that table, and D and trimming were deduced from the DNA. A total of 100,000 or so clones appear in this sample, 70% of them only once. The ten most abundant clones make up roughly a tenth of the sample.

With regard to this clone: The antigen it binds to is not known. The sample holds no much larger clone one base away, and base qualities are not on file.

The cohort was made up of 666 healthy bone marrow donors. At the time of sampling, every cohort member was nominally healthy, though immune exposures that went unrecorded were likely present. The donor tested CMV seropositive, placing the donor among the approximately 290 seropositive members of the cohort. A peripheral blood sample was provided by each donor, and peripheral blood mononuclear cells were used for TCR beta sequencing. The Qiagen DNeasy Blood Extraction Kit was used to extract genomic DNA from the blood cell samples. Including cysteine and phenylalanine, the CDR3 has 16 amino acids. The entry retains the CDR3 DNA only, 48 bases that are in frame from base 1. Via the germline V gene, CDR1 is LGHNA and CDR2 YNFKEQ. V is cut back by 0 bases and J by 0 bases, with 2 bases in the junction unmatched.

The sample consisted of PBMCs. This TCR was sampled from a man in his forties in good health and CMV-seropositive. The rearrangement joined TRBV4-2 to TRBJ1-5; TRBD1 lines up with 7 middle nucleotides. The nucleotide sequence reads as follows: TGTGCCAGCAGCCAAGATCAGGGGGGTAGCAATCAGCCCCAGCATTTT. Its amino acids are CASSQDQGGSNQPQHF.